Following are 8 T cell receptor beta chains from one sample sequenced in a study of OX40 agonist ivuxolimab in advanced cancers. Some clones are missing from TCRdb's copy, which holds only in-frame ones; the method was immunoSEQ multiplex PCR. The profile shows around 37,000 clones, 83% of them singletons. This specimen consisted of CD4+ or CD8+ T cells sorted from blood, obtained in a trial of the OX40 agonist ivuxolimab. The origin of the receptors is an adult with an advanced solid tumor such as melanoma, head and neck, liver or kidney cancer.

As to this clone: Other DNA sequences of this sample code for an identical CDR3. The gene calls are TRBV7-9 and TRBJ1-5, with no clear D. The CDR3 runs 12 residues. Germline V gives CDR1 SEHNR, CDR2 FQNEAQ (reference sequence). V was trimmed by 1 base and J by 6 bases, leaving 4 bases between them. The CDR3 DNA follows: TGTGCCAGCAGCTTAGAGTCTCAGCCCCAGCATTTT. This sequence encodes CASSLESQPQHF.

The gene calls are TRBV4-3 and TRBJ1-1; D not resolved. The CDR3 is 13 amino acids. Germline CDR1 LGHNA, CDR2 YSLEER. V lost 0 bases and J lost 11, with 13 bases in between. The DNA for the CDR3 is TGCGCCAGCAGCCAAGAATCCCGAGGGCGCGCTTTCTTT. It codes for CASSQESRGRAFF.

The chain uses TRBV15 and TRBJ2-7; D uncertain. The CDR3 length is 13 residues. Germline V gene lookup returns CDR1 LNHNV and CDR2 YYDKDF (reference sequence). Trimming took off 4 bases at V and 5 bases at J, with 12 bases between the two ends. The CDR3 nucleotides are TGTGCCACCAGCACCGCACGGAATGACGAGCAGTACTTC. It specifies CATSTARNDEQYF.

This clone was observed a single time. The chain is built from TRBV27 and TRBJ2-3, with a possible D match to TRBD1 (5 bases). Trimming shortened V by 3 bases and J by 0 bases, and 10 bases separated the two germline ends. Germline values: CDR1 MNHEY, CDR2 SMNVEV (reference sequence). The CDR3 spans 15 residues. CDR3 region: CASSFLTGSTDTQYF. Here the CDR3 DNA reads TGTGCCAGCAGTTTTTTAACAGGTAGCACAGATACGCAGTATTTT.

The CDR3 nucleotides are TGCGCCAGCAGCCAAGAGGGAGCGGCCAAAAACATTCAGTACTTC. Its translation is CASSQEGAAKNIQYF. The genes are TRBV4-1 and TRBJ2-4; weak D call: TRBD2 (5 bases). This CDR3 has 15 amino acids. Trimming removed 0 bases at V and 1 base at J, with 7 bases between. CDR1 is MGHRA, CDR2 YSYEKL, per germline.

Here the CDR3 reads CASSSTTGGVGYGYTF. The CDR3 DNA reads TGTGCCAGCAGCTCGACCACAGGGGGCGTCGGCTATGGCTACACCTTC. The genes are TRBV7-8 and TRBJ1-2, with 9 positions matching TRBD1. CDR3 size: 16 residues. Germline V CDR1 and CDR2: SGHVS, FQNEAQ. V was pared by 4 bases and J by 4 bases, with 10 bases of the junction left unmatched.

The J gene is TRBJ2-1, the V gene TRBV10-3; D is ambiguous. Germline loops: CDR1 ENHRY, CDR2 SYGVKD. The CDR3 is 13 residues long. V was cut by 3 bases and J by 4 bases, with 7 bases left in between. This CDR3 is CAISDSSYNEQFF. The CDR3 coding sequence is TGTGCCATCAGTGATTCTTCGTACAATGAGCAGTTCTTC.

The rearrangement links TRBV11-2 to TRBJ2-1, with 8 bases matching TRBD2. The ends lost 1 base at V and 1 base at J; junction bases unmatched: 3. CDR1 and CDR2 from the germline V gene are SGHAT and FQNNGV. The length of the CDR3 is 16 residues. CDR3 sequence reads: CASSLGLAGSYNEQFF. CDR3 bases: TGTGCCAGCAGCTTAGGTCTAGCGGGTTCCTACAATGAGCAGTTCTTC.